This T cell receptor beta chain was sequenced for a study of radiotherapy plus CTLA-4 blockade in lung cancer. Study-wide context: In about 20% of patients, objective responses were seen; 31% had disease control.

As regards this clone: What it binds is unknown.

V shed 4 bases, J shed 0 bases, and the junction held 4 bases outside the gene matches. CDR3 length equals 16 residues. Germline CDR1 MGHRA, CDR2 YSYEKL. Assay used: immunoSEQ multiplex PCR; TCRdb lists only in-frame clones, some missing. The sample lists about 110,000 clones; 70% to 90% were seen once. Study findings and constraints: Early blood T cell clone dynamics, with interferon-beta, were reported to best predict response.

This TCR was sampled from a human donor with non-small cell lung cancer that progressed on radiotherapy plus ipilimumab. Some clones in this sample may be carry-over from other donors' samples. The material was peripheral blood, obtained from a patient treated with radiotherapy plus ipilimumab. The chain couples TRBV4-1 to TRBJ2-2; 8 bases map to TRBD2. The CDR3 nucleotides are TGCGCCAGCAGCCCCGGGCGGGGGGCGAACACCGGGGAGCTGTTTTTT. Amino acid sequence: CASSPGRGANTGELFF.